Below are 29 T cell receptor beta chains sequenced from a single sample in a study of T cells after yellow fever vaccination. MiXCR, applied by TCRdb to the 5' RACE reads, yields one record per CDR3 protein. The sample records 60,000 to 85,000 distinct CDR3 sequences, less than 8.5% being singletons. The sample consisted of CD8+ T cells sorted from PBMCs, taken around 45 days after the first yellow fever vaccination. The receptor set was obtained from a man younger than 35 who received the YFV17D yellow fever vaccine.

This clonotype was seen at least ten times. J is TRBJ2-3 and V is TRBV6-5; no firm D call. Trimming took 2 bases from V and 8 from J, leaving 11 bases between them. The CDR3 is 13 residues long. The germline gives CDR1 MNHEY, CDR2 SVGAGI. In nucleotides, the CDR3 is TGTGCCAGCAGTTACGGGTATCCGGGTACGCAGTATTTT. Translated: CASSYGYPGTQYF.

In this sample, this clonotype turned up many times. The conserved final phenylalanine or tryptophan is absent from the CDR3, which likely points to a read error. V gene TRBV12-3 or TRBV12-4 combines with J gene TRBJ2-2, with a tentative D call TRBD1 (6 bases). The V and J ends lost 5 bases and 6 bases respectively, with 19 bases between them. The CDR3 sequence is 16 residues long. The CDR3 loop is CASSPVGGRDPGELFS. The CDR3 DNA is TGTGCCAGCAGTCCCGTAGGGGGTCGGGATCCCGGGGAGCTGTTTTCT.

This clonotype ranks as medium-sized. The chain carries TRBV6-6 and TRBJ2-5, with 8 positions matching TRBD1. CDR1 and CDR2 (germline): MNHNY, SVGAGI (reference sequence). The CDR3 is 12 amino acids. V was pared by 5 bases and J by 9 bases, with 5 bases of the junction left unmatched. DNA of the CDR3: TGTGCCAGCAGTGCAGGGGGCGGGTCCCAGTACTTC. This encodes CASSAGGGSQYF.

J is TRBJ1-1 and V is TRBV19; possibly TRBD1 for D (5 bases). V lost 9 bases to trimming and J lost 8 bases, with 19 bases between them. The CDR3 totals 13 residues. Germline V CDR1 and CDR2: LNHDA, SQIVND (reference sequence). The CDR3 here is CASTPLTDREAFF. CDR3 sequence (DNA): TGTGCCAGCACTCCCCTCACTGACAGAGAAGCTTTCTTT.

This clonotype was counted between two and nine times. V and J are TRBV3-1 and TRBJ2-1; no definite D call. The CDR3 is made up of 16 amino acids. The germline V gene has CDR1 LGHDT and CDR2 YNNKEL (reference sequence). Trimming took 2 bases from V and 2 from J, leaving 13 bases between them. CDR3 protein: CASSQFRVGPYNEQFF. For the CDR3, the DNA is TGTGCCAGCAGCCAATTCCGGGTCGGCCCCTACAATGAGCAGTTCTTC.

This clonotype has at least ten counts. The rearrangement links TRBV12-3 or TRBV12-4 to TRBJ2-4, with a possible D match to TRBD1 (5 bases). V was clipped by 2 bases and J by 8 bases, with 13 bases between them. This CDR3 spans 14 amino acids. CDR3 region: CASSLRGSWDIQYF. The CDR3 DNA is TGTGCCAGCAGTTTAAGGGGTAGTTGGGACATTCAGTACTTC.

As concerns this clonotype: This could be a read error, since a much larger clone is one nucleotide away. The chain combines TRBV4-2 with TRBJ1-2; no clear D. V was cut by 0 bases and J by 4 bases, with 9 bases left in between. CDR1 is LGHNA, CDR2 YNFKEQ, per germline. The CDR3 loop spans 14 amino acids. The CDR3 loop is CASSQEGSSYGYTF. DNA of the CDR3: TGTGCCAGCAGCCAAGAAGGGTCTAGCTATGGCTACACCTTC.

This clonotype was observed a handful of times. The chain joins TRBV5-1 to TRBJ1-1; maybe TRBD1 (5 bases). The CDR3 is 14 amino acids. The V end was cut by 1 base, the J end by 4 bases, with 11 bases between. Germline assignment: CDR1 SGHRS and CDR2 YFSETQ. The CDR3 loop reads CASSLRGSGTEAFF. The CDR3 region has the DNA TGCGCCAGCAGCTTGCGGGGGTCGGGCACTGAAGCTTTCTTT. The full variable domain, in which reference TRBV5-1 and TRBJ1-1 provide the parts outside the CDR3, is KAGVTQTPRYLIKTRGQQVTLSCSPISGHRSVSWYQQTPGQGLQFLFEYFSETQRNKGNFPGRFSGRQFSNSRSEMNVSTLELGDSALYLCASSLRGSGTEAFFGQGTRLTVV.

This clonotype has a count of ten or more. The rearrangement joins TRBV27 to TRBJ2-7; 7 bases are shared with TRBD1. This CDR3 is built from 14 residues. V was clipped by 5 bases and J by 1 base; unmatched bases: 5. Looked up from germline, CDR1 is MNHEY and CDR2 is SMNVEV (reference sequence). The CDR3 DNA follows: TGTGCCAGCAGTCTCGACAGGGATTCCTACGAGCAGTACGTC. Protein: CASSLDRDSYEQYV.

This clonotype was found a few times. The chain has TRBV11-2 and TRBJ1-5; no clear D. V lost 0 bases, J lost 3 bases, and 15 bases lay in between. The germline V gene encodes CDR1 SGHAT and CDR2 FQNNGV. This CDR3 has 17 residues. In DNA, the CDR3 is TGTGCCAGCAGCTTAGATGGGGTGTGGGGAAACAATCAGCCCCAGCATTTT. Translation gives CASSLDGVWGNNQPQHF. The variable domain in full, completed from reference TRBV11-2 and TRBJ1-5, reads EAGVAQSPRYKIIEKRQSVAFWCNPISGHATLYWYQQILGQGPKLLIQFQNNGVVDDSQLPKDRFSAERLKGVDSTLKIQPAKLEDSAVYLCASSLDGVWGNNQPQHFGDGTRLSIL.

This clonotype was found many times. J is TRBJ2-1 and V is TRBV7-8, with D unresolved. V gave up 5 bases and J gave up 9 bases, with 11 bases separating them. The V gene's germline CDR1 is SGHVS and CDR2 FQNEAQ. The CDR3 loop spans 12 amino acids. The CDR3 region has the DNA TGTGCCAGCAGCCAGGTTGCCGTTGAGCAGTTCTTC. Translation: CASSQVAVEQFF.

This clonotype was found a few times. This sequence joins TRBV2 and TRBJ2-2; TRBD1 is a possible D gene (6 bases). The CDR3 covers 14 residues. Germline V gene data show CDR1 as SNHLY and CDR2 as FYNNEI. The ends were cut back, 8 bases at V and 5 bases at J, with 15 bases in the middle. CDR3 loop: CASGLYTGTGELFF. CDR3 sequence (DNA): TGTGCCAGCGGATTATATACAGGGACCGGGGAGCTGTTTTTT.

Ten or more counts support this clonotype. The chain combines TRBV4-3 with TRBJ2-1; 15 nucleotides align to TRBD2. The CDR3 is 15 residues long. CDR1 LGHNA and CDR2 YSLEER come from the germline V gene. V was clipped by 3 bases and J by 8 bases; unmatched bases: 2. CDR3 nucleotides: TGCGCCAGCAGCCACAGGACTAGCGGGGGGGATGAGCAGTTCTTC. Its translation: CASSHRTSGGDEQFF.

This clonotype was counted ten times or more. The CDR3 sequence: CASSLPAGGRGTDTQYF. CDR3 nucleotides: TGTGCCAGCAGTTTACCAGCGGGGGGCAGGGGTACAGATACGCAGTATTTT. This chain links TRBV27 with TRBJ2-3; 9 bases are a match to TRBD2. Germline CDR1 and CDR2: MNHEY and SMNVEV (reference sequence). V shed 2 bases and J 3 bases; nucleotides not matched to a gene: 9. CDR3 length: 17 residues.

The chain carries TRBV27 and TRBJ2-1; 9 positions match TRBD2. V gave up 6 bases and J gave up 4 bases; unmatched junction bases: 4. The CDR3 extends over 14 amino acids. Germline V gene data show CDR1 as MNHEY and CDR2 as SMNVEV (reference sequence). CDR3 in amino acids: CASSLGLAYNEQFF. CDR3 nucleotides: TGTGCCAGCAGCCTAGGACTAGCGTACAATGAGCAGTTCTTC.

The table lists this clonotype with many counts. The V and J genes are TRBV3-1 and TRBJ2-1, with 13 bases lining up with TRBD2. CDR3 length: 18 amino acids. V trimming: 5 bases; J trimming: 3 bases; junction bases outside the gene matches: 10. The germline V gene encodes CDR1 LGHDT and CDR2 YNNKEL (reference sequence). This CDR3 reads CASSTRLAGGIIYNEQFF. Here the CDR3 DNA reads TGTGCCAGCAGCACCCGACTAGCGGGGGGCATCATCTACAATGAGCAGTTCTTC.

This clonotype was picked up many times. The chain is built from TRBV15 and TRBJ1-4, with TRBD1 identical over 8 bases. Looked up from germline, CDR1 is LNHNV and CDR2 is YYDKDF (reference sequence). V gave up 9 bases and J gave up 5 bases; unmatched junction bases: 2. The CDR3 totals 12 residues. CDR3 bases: TGTGCCACGGACAGGGTGAATGAAAAACTGTTTTTT. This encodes CATDRVNEKLFF. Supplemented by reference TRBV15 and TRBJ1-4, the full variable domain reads DAMVIQNPRYQVTQFGKPVTLSCSQTLNHNVMYWYQQKSSQAPKLLFHYYDKDFNNEADTPDNFQSRRPNTSFCFLDIRSPGLGDTAMYLCATDRVNEKLFFGSGTQLSVL.

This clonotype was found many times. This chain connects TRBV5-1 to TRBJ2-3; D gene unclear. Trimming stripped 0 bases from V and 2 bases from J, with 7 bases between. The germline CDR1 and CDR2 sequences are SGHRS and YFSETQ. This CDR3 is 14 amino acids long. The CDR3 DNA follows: TGCGCCAGCAGCTTGGTTCAGGCCACAGATACGCAGTATTTT. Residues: CASSLVQATDTQYF.

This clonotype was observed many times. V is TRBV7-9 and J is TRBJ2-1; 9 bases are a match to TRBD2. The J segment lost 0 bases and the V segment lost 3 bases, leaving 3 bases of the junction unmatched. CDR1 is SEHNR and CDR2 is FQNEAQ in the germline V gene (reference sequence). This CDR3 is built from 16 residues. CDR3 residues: CASSFAGGSSYNEQFF. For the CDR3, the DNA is TGTGCCAGCAGCTTCGCGGGGGGGAGCTCCTACAATGAGCAGTTCTTC.

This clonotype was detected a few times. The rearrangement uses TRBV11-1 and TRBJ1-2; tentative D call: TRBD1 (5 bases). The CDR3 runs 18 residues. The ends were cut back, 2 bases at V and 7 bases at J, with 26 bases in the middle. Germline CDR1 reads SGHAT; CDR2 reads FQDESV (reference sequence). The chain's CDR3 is CASSLNAVGHRVLRGYTF. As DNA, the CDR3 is TGTGCCAGCAGCTTAAATGCCGTCGGACACCGGGTCTTACGTGGCTACACCTTC.

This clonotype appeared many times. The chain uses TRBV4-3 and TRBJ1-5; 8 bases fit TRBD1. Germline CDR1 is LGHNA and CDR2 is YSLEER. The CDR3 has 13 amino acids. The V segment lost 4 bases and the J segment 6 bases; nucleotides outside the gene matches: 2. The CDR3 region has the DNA TGCGCCAGCAGCCGAACAGGGGGTCAGCCCCAGCATTTT. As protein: CASSRTGGQPQHF.

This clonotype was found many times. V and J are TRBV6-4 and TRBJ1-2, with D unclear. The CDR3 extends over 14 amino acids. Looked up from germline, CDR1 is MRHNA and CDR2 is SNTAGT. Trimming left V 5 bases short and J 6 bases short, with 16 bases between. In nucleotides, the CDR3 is TGTGCCAGCAGTCCCGGGTCCCCGGAGGATGGCTACACCTTC. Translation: CASSPGSPEDGYTF.

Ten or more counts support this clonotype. CDR3 protein: CATTTGGEQFF. CDR3 DNA sequence: TGTGCCACTACCACGGGAGGAGAGCAGTTCTTC. The rearrangement uses TRBV28 and TRBJ2-1; 7 bases fit TRBD2. J lost 10 bases, V lost 10 bases, and 7 bases had no gene match. The germline CDR1 and CDR2 sequences are MDHEN and SYDVKM. The CDR3 runs to 11 residues.

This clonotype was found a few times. Written as DNA, the CDR3 is TGTGCCAGCAGCTTAGCATCCCCAGGGGATGGCTACACCTTC. It codes for CASSLASPGDGYTF. V is TRBV7-9 and J is TRBJ1-2; possibly TRBD1 for D (6 bases). From germline, CDR1 is SEHNR and CDR2 FQNEAQ (reference sequence). The CDR3 covers 14 residues. Trimming took 0 bases from V and 6 from J, leaving 11 bases between them.

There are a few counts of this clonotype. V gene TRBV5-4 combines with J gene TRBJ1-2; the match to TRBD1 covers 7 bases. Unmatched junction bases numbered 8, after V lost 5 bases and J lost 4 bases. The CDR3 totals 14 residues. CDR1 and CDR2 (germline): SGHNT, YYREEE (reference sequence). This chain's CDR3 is CASSSRDRAYGYTF. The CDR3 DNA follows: TGTGCCAGCAGTTCGAGGGACAGAGCCTATGGCTACACCTTC.

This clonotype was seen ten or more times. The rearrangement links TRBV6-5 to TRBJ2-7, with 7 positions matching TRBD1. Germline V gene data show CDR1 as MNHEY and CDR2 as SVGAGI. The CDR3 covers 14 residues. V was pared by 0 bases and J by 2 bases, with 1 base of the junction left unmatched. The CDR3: CASSYSTGAYEQYF. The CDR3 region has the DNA TGTGCCAGCAGTTACTCTACAGGGGCCTACGAGCAGTACTTC.

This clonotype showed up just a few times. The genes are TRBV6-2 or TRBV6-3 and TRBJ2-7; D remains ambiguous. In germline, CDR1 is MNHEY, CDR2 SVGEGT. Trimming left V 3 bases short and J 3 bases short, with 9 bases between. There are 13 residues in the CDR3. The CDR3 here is CASSYGEVYEQYF. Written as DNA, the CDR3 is TGTGCCAGCAGTTATGGGGAAGTCTACGAGCAGTACTTC.

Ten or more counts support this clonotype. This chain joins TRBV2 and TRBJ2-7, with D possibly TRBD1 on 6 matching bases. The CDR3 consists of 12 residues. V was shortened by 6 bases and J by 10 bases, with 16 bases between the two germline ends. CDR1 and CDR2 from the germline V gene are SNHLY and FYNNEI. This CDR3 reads CASRRTDREQYF. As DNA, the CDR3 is TGTGCCAGCAGAAGGACAGATCGGGAACAGTACTTC.

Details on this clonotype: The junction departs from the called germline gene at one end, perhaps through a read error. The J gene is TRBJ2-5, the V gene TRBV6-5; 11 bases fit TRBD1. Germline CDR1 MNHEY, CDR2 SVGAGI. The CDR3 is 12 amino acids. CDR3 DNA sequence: TGTGCCAGCAGTTACTCTGGACAGGGGGCGAGCTTC. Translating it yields CASSYSGQGASF.